This T cell receptor beta chain was profiled in a study of blood T cells in healthy people across ages. Background on the study: About one barcoded beta molecule was captured per two T cells (by template switching).

This clonotype was seen more than once but under ten times. A second PCR of 7 to 11 cycles used a sample-barcoded 5' primer and a J-beta primer mix. TCRdb recomputed calls from the 5' RACE reads with MiXCR, one row per CDR3 protein. The table includes about 1,600,000 distinct CDR3 sequences, approximately 42% detected once. The sample comprised blood. The source of this sequence is a woman aged 18-35 years in good health.

The CDR3 nucleotides are TGCAGTGCTAGGATTCCCCCCTTTAATAATTCACCCCTCCACTTT. Translation: CSARIPPFNNSPLHF. The J gene is TRBJ1-6, the V gene TRBV20-1; D uncertain. CDR1 DFQATT and CDR2 SNEGSKA come from the germline V gene (reference sequence). Trimming took off 3 bases at V and 5 bases at J, with 14 bases between the two ends. This CDR3 spans 15 amino acids.